The text below deals with one TCR beta chain. Its antigen specificity is not known. One base away there is no much larger clone; base qualities are not given. The treatment or condition tag for this specimen amounts to: allogeneic hematopoietic cell transplantation with graft depleted of TCRalphabeta T cells and CD19 B cells. TCRalphabeta/CD19-depleted allogeneic hematopoietic cell grafts were given to the transplant recipients, all of whom were children. Library creation used PCR. The instrument given in TCRdb is Illumina HiSeq 2500. TCR libraries were prepared with molecular barcoding, using unique molecular identifiers to normalize TCRbeta repertoire quantification. TCRdb cleaned the public reads at Q25 with fastp, built clones with MiXCR and kept in-frame beta chains. Rows matching on CDR3 protein sequence are summarized as one entry with the most common DNA and genes. The table for this sample lists 490,000 or so distinct CDR3 sequences; roughly a tenth of them were counted only once. In total, the top ten clones hold about 2.1% of the sample.

The CDR3 goes from the cysteine to the phenylalanine over 15 residues. Only the CDR3 region is kept as DNA, spanning 45 bases read in frame from base 1. V is cut back by 5 bases and J by 6 bases, with 7 bases in the junction unmatched. This sample is part of a study of T-cell reconstitution after alpha-beta-depleted transplantation in children (dated by TCRdb to between 2015 and 2016). About the investigation overall: Using TCR repertoire profiling, the study quantitatively followed how T-cell immune reconstitution unfolded in children after TCRalphabeta/CD19-depleted allogeneic hematopoietic cell transplantation.

Summary of the overall study and its limitations: The high TCRbeta diversity at day 60 in some patients was ascribed to recipient T cells and intrathymic progenitors that had survived conditioning. Hyperexpanded clone frequencies declined over subsequent months; after one year, T-cell counts and TCRbeta diversity were mostly attributed to newly produced T cells. The apparently early recovery of alphabetaT-cell counts about two months after transplant reportedly depended on only several hundred rapidly expanded clones that came from non-depleted graft cells.

The sequence was collected from a child aged 2 to 10 with inherited bone marrow failure, due to receive a stem cell transplant. Material: PBMCs, obtained before TCRalphabeta/CD19-depleted stem cell transplant. The chain is made from TRBV12-3 or TRBV12-4 and TRBJ1-5, and 10 junction bases match TRBD1. The DNA is TGTGCCAGCAGTCCGCGACAGGGGGCAGGTCAGCCCCAGCATTTT. This codes for CASSPRQGAGQPQHF.